Sequencing of this TCR beta chain was carried out in a study of blood T cell repertoires in COVID-19 (dated by TCRdb to 2020 to 2021). Regarding the research as a whole: The collaborator samples originated in the United States, Italy and Spain and spanned the acute and convalescent phases of COVID-19. The material from the prospective study consisted of cDNA or gDNA derived from T cells, B-cell-depleted T cells, or PBMCs. Subjects who had been exposed to COVID-19, were actively infected with it, or had recovered from it provided the deeply sampled blood TCRbeta repertoires that made up the dataset. The repertoires were released in a freely available public database intended as a resource for research on the immune response to SARS-CoV-2. The samples were drawn from two sources: the first 160 participants of the ongoing ImmuneRACE study, and approximately 1,300 subjects contributed by 6 global collaborators. A de-identified subject ID, COVID-19 status, age in years and sex were almost always included in the sample metadata. Where HLA class I and class II types were available, the types were taken from metadata supplied by the sample provider, not from assay-based typing.

Study-wide conclusions, independent of this receptor: Clinical and demographic metadata were provided uncurated, with the amount varying by source and participant.

Remarks on this clone: Its antigen has not been determined. No base quality information exists; no much larger clone differs at one position.

The CDR3 contains 14 residues, cysteine and phenylalanine counted. The sequence is cut down to CDR3 DNA, 42 bases in frame from base 1. From the germline V gene, CDR1 is SGHRS and CDR2 is YFSETQ. V was cut back by 4 bases and J by 4 bases, leaving a gap of 14 bases between them. Participants in the prospective study were enrolled through a virtual design, were aged about 18 to 89 years, and lived in roughly 26 United States geographic areas. To assign participants to cohorts, the prospective study relied on clinical history that participants themselves reported in a screening survey and a study questionnaire. ImmuneRACE Cohort 3 recovered participants were defined by two consecutive negative NP/OP PCR tests, healthcare professional clearance, or symptom resolution. In the prospective study, mobile phlebotomists collected whole blood, serum and a nasopharyngeal or oropharyngeal swab from each participant. Over a roughly 2-month period, participants in the prospective study had the option of providing additional blood draws and questionnaires. Prospective study blood samples were shipped either frozen or at room temperature before DNA extraction.

The immunoSEQ Assay, a bias-controlled multiplex PCR, was used to amplify TCRbeta CDR3 regions from genomic DNA. For the original study's pipeline: Within the assay, amplification of reference gene primers was used to estimate how many nucleated cells each sample contained. Sequence reads were collapsed and filtered to measure the absolute abundance of every unique TCRbeta CDR3 rearrangement. For each sample, productive Simpson clonality was calculated by taking the square root of Simpson's diversity index across productive rearrangements. TCRdb took over this immuneACCESS table, retaining in-frame rearrangements with V and J assigned. Such tables are incomplete; in checked studies, under half of the missing clones stem from an unresolved V gene, and the remainder is unexplained. Clonal size and the V and J genes are those of that table, whereas D and trimming came from the DNA. The sample yields approximately 200,000 clones; more than 70% were counted once. The ten biggest clones cover about 8.6% of the sample.

The sequenced sample consisted of PBMCs or T cells enriched from blood (not recorded which). The sequence was obtained from a woman aged 25-40 years who had recovered from COVID-19. The chain is assembled from TRBV5-1 and TRBJ1-2; possibly the D gene is TRBD1, per 6 matching bases. The sequenced DNA is TGCGCCAGCAGCCCCGGACAGATTTTCTATGGCTACACCTTC. This yields the protein CASSPGQIFYGYTF.